Listed here are 5 T cell receptor beta chains from one sample, sequenced in a study of T cells in Graves' hyperthyroidism and ophthalmopathy (dated by TCRdb to about 2019). Library prep was done by multiplex PCR. Sequencing relied on an Illumina HiSeq 2000. The TCR beta CDR3 regions were amplified from RNA transcripts. The first round of RT-PCR for the TCR CDR3 was performed with the HTBI primer set and the Qiagen OneStep RT-PCR kit. Clones were called with MiXCR by TCRdb after fastp trimmed the public reads at Q25, and only in-frame beta chains were retained. Entries are consolidated by CDR3 protein sequence, retaining the most common genes and DNA. The sample records 470,000 or so distinct CDR3 sequences, less than 25% of which are singletons. Around 27% of the sample comes from the top ten. The sample taken for sequencing was blood. Receptor source: a man aged 18 to 29 with Graves' hyperthyroidism.

The chain is built from TRBV11-2 and TRBJ2-6, with D possibly being TRBD2 (6 bases). V lost 5 bases and J 2 bases, leaving 13 bases between the germline ends. Per the germline V gene, CDR1 is SGHAT and CDR2 is FQNNGV. CDR3 length: 16 amino acids. CDR3 residues: CASSRDSLTGANVLTF. In DNA, the CDR3 is TGTGCCAGCAGCCGGGACTCCTTGACTGGGGCCAACGTCCTGACTTTC.

This clonotype was observed a handful of times. The J gene is TRBJ2-5, the V gene TRBV6-1; 12 positions match TRBD2. The CDR3 sequence is 15 residues long. Trimming removed 5 bases from V and 5 bases from J; junction bases left unmatched: 6. Looked up from germline, CDR1 is MNHNS and CDR2 is SASEGT. The CDR3 DNA sequence: TGTGCCAGCAGTCCCCTAGCGGGGGGGCTCGAGACCCAGTACTTC. Amino acid sequence: CASSPLAGGLETQYF.

This rearrangement joins TRBV20-1 to TRBJ2-7; 8 bases map to TRBD1. With V trimmed by 2 bases and J by 4 bases, 19 bases remained unmatched. Germline values: CDR1 DFQATT, CDR2 SNEGSKA (reference sequence). The CDR3 is 18 amino acids. CDR3 residues: CSARPALRRGLSLYEQYF. The CDR3 DNA sequence: TGCAGTGCTAGACCTGCCCTCCGCAGGGGGCTTTCCCTGTACGAGCAGTACTTC.

This clonotype appeared a few times. This chain uses TRBV10-3 with TRBJ2-7, with D perhaps matching TRBD1 (5 bases). Germline-derived CDR1 and CDR2 are ENHRY and SYGVKD. Trimming cost V 1 base and J 2 bases, with 9 bases left between them. This CDR3 comprises 14 residues. CDR3: CAISELAGTYEQYF. The DNA of the CDR3 is TGTGCCATCAGTGAGTTGGCAGGGACCTACGAGCAGTACTTC.

This clonotype was observed at least ten times. This rearrangement joins TRBV25-1 to TRBJ1-1; tentative D call: TRBD1 (6 bases). Germline V lookup: CDR1 MGHDK, CDR2 SYGVNS. The CDR3 is 17 residues long. Trimming took off 2 bases at V and 0 bases at J, with 16 bases between the two ends. The CDR3 sequence: CASSETDRGAMNTEAFF. CDR3 bases: TGTGCCAGCAGTGAAACCGACCGGGGGGCGATGAACACTGAAGCTTTCTTT.